The clone carrying this T cell receptor beta chain occurred a few times. Its antigen is undetermined. This entry belongs to a study of CD8+ T cells in alopecia areata. Overall study: A 6-month off-drug phase came after tofacitinib, which had lasted 6 to 18 months. Overall study findings and caveats: Researchers reported that TCR sharing among patients proved less clear than in mice, possibly HLA-linked. In scalp samples, resident alphabeta T cells of normal skin are also sequenced.

Extracted RNA was reverse transcribed, and the resulting cDNA served as sequencing template. Profiled with immunoSEQ multiplex PCR; TCRdb holds only in-frame clones, not every one. The sample holds around 190,000 clones, around 66% seen once. Treatment defined: oral pan-JAK inhibitor, 5-10 mg twice daily. Peripheral blood and lesional scalp punch biopsies were taken from alopecia areata patients. The CDR3 sequence is 14 residues long. The germline CDR1 and CDR2 sequences are SQVTM and ANQGSEA. J was trimmed by 4 bases and V by 6 bases; bases with no gene match: 4. This TCR was sampled from a human donor with alopecia areata. The starting material was CD4+ T cells sorted from blood, obtained at week 4, from a patient treated with tofacitinib. The chain employs TRBV29-1 and TRBJ2-2, with 11 bases identical to TRBD1. Here the CDR3 reads CSVRTGGITGELFF. The CDR3 DNA sequence: TGCAGCGTAAGGACAGGGGGCATCACCGGGGAGCTGTTTTTT.